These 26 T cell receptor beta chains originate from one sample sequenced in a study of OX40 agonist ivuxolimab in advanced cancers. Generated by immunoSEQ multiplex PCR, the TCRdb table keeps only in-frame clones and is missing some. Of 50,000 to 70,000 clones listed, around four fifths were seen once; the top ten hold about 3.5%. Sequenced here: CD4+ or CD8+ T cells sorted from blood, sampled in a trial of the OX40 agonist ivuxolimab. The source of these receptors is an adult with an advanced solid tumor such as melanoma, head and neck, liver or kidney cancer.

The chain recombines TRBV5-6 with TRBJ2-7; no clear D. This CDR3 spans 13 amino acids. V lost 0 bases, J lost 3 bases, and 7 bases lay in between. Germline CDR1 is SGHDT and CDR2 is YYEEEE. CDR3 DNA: TGTGCCAGCAGCTTGGCCGCTGACTACGAGCAGTACTTC. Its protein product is CASSLAADYEQYF.

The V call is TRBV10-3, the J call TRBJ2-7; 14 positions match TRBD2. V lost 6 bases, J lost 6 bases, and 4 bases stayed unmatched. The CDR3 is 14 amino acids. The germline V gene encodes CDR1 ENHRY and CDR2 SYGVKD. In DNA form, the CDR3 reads TGTGCCATCAGCGGGACTAGCGGGAGAAGCGAGCAGTACTTC. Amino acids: CAISGTSGRSEQYF.

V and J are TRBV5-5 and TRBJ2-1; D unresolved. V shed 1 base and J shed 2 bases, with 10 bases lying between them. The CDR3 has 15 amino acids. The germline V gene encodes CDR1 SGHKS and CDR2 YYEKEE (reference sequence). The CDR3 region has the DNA TGTGCCAGCAGCTTGAGGGCGGAAACCTACAATGAGCAGTTCTTC. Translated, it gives CASSLRAETYNEQFF.

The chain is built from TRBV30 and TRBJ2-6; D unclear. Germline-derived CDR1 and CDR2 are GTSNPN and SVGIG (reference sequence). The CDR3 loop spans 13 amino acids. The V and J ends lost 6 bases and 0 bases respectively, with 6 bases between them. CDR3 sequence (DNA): TGTGCCTGCCTGGTCTCTGGGGCCAACGTCCTGACTTTC. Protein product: CACLVSGANVLTF.

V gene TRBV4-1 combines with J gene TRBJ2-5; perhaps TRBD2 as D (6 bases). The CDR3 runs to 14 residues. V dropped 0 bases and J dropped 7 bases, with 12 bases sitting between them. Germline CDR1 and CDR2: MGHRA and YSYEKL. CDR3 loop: CASSQEWGLGTQYF. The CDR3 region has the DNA TGCGCCAGCAGCCAAGAATGGGGACTCGGGACCCAGTACTTC.

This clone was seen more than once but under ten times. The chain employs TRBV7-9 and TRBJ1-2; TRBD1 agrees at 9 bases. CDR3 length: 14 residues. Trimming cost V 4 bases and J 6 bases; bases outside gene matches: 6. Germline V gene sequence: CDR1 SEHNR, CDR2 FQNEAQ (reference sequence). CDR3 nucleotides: TGTGCCAGCAGCTGGGACAGGGACGTCGATGGCTACACCTTC. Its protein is CASSWDRDVDGYTF. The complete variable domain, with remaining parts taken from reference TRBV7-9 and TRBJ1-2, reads DTGVSQNPRHKITKRGQNVTFRCDPISEHNRLYWYRQTLGQGPEFLTYFQNEAQLEKSRLLSDRFSAERPKGSFSTLEIQRTEQGDSAMYLCASSWDRDVDGYTFGSGTRLTVV.

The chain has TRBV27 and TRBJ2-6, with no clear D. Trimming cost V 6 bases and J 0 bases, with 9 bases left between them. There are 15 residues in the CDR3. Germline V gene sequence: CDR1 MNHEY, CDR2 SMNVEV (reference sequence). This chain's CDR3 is CASRSGFSGANVLTF. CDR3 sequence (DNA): TGTGCCAGCAGATCGGGCTTCTCTGGGGCCAACGTCCTGACTTTC.

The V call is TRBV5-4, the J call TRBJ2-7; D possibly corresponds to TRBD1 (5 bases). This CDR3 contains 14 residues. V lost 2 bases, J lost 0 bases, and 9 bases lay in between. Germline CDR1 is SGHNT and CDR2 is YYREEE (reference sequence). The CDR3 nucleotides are TGTGCCAGCAGCTTCCTGACAGACTCCTACGAGCAGTACTTC. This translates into CASSFLTDSYEQYF.

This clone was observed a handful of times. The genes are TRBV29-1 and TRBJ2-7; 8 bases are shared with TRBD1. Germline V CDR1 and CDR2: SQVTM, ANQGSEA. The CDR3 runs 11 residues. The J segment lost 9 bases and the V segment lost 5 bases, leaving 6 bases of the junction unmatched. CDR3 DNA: TGCAGCGTTATGACAGGGGCAGGGCAGTACTTC. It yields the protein CSVMTGAGQYF.

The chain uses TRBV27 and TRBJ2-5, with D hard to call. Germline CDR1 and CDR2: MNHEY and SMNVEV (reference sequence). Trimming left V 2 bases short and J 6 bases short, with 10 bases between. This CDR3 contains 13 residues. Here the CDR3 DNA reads TGTGCCAGCAGTTTACAAGGTGGTAAGACCCAGTACTTC. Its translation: CASSLQGGKTQYF.

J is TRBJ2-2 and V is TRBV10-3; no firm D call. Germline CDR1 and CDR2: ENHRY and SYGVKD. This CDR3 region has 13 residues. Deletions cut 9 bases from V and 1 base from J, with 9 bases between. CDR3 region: CAISSKNTGELFF. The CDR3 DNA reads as TGTGCCATTAGTTCCAAGAACACCGGGGAGCTGTTTTTT.

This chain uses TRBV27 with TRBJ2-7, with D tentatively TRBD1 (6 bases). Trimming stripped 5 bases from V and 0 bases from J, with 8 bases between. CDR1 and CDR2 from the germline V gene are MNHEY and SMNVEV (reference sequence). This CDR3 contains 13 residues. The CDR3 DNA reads TGTGCCAGCAGTGGGGACAACTCCTACGAGCAGTACTTC. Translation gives CASSGDNSYEQYF.

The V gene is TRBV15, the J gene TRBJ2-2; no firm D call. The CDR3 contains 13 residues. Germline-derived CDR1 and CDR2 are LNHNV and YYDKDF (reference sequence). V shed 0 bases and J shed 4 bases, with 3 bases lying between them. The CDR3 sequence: CATSRDPTGELFF. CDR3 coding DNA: TGTGCCACCAGCAGAGACCCCACCGGGGAGCTGTTTTTT.

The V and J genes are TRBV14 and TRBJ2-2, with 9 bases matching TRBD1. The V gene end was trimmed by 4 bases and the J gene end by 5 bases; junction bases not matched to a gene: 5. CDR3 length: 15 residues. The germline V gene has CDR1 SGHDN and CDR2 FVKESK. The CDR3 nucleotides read TGTGCCAGCAGCCTTAGGACAGGGGTAACCGGGGAGCTGTTTTTT. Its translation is CASSLRTGVTGELFF.

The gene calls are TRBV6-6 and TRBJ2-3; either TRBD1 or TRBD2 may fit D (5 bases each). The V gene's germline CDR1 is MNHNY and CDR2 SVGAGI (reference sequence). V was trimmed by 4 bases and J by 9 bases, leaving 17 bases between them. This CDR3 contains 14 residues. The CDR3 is CASSWKGPEETQYF. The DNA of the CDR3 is TGTGCCAGCAGTTGGAAGGGACCTGAGGAGACGCAGTATTTT.

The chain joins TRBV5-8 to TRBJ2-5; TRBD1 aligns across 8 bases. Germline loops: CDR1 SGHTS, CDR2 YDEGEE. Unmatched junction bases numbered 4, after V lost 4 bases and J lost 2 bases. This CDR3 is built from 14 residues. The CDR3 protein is CASSPGQAQETQYF. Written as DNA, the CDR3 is TGTGCCAGCAGCCCGGGACAGGCTCAAGAGACCCAGTACTTC.

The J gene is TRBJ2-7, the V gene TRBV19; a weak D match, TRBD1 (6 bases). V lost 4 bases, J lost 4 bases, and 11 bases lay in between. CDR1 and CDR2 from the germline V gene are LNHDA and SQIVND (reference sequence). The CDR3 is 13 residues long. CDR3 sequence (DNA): TGTGCCAGTAGTAACCCGGACAGTTACGAGCAGTACTTC. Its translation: CASSNPDSYEQYF.

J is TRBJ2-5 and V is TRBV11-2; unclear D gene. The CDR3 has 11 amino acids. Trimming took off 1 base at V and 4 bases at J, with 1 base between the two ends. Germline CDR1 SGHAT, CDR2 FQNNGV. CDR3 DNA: TGTGCCAGCAGCTTAGGAGAGACCCAGTACTTC. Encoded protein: CASSLGETQYF.

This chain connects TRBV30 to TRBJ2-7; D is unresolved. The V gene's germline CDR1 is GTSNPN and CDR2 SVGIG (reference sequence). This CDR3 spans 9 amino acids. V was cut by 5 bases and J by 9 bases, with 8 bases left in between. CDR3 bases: TGTGCCTGGGGGGTAGGGCAGTACTTC. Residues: CAWGVGQYF.

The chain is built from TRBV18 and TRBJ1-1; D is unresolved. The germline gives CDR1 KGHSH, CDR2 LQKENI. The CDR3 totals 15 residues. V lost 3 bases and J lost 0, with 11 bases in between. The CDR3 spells CASSPFGDMNTEAFF. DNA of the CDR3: TGTGCCAGCTCACCGTTCGGGGATATGAACACTGAAGCTTTCTTT.

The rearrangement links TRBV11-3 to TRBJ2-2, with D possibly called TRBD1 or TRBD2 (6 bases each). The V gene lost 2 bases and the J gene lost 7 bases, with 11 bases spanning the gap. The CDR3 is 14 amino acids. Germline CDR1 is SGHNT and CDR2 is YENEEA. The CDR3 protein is CASSLRGRNGELFF. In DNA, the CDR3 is TGTGCCAGCAGCTTAAGGGGGAGGAACGGGGAGCTGTTTTTT.

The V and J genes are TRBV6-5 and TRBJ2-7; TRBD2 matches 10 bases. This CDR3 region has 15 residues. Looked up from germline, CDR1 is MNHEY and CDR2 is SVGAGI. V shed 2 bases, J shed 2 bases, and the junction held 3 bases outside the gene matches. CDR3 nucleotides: TGTGCCAGCAGTTACGAACTAGCGGGGACCTACGAGCAGTACTTC. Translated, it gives CASSYELAGTYEQYF.

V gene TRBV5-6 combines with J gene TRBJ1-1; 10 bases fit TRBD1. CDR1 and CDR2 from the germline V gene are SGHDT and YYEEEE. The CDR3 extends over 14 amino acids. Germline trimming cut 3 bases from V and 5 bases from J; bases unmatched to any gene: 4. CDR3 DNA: TGTGCCAGCAGCTGGGACAGGGGTCTGACTGAAGCTTTCTTT. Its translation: CASSWDRGLTEAFF.

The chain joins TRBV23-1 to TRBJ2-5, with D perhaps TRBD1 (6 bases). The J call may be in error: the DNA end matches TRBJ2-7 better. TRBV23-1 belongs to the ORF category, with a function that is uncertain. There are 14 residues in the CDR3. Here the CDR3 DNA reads TGCGCCAGCAGTCAGGGACACCTCCCCTACGAGCAGTACTTC. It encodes CASSQGHLPYEQYF.

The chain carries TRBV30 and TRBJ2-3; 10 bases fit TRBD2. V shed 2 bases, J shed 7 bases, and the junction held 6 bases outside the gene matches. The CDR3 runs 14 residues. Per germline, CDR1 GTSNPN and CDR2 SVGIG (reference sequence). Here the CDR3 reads CAWSLAGVSNTQYF. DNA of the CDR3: TGTGCCTGGAGTCTAGCGGGAGTATCCAATACGCAGTATTTT.

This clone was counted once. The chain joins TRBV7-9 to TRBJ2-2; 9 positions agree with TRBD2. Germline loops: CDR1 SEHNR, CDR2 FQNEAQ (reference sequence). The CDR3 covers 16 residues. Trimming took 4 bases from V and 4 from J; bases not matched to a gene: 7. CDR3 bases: TGTGCCAGCAGCTCCCTACTAGCGGGCTCCACCGGGGAGCTGTTTTTT. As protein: CASSSLLAGSTGELFF. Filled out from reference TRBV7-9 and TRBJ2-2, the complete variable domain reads DTGVSQNPRHKITKRGQNVTFRCDPISEHNRLYWYRQTLGQGPEFLTYFQNEAQLEKSRLLSDRFSAERPKGSFSTLEIQRTEQGDSAMYLCASSSLLAGSTGELFFGEGSRLTVL.